The next 9 T cell receptor beta chains were all read from a single sample in a study of blood T cell repertoires in COVID-19. Some clones are missing from TCRdb's copy, which holds only in-frame ones; the method was immunoSEQ multiplex PCR. The table lists roughly 340,000 clones, 89% of them singletons. The sequenced sample consisted of peripheral blood. The receptor source for this set is a woman aged 25 to 39 with COVID-19, enrolled during active disease.

The chain combines TRBV13 with TRBJ2-4; 7 bases match TRBD1. Germline CDR1 and CDR2: PRHDT and FYEKMQ (reference sequence). V gave up 4 bases and J gave up 1 base; unmatched junction bases: 7. The CDR3 has 16 residues. The CDR3 bases are TGTGCCAGCAGCTCACGATCGGACAGGGCCAAAAACATTCAGTACTTC. This gives the protein CASSSRSDRAKNIQYF.

This clone was seen many times. The chain carries TRBV5-6 and TRBJ2-1; D may be TRBD2 (6 bases). Per germline, CDR1 SGHDT and CDR2 YYEEEE. The ends were cut back, 4 bases at V and 0 bases at J, with 14 bases in the middle. The CDR3 runs 16 residues. CDR3 amino acids: CASSRWDGSSYNEQFF. CDR3 nucleotides: TGTGCCAGCAGCCGTTGGGACGGGAGCTCCTACAATGAGCAGTTCTTC.

The chain is built from TRBV5-6 and TRBJ1-1; D unresolved. Germline lookup yields CDR1 SGHDT and CDR2 YYEEEE. Trimming left V 3 bases short and J 6 bases short, with 15 bases between. The CDR3 consists of 14 residues. CDR3 in amino acids: CASSYGLNLAEAFF. CDR3 DNA: TGTGCCAGCAGCTACGGTTTAAACTTAGCTGAAGCTTTCTTT.

The chain is built from TRBV29-1 and TRBJ2-1; 13 nucleotides align to TRBD2. This CDR3 has 14 amino acids. Germline CDR1 SQVTM, CDR2 ANQGSEA. Unmatched junction bases numbered 7, after V lost 7 bases and J lost 7 bases. The CDR3 DNA sequence: TGCAGCGGATCGACTAGCGGGAGGTCAAATGAGCAGTTCTTC. This encodes CSGSTSGRSNEQFF.

V gene TRBV5-6 combines with J gene TRBJ1-5, with D possibly matching TRBD1 (6 bases). Germline V lookup: CDR1 SGHDT, CDR2 YYEEEE. The CDR3 is 16 amino acids. V was cut by 3 bases and J by 0 bases, with 13 bases left in between. The CDR3 loop reads CASSWGRGDSNQPQHF. The CDR3 DNA is TGTGCCAGCAGCTGGGGGCGAGGGGATAGCAATCAGCCCCAGCATTTT.

V is TRBV7-9 and J is TRBJ1-4; unclear D gene. This CDR3 is 14 amino acids long. Trimming took 5 bases from V and 4 from J, leaving 11 bases between them. From germline, CDR1 is SEHNR and CDR2 FQNEAQ (reference sequence). CDR3 sequence reads: CASSKGGSNEKLFF. The CDR3 DNA reads as TGTGCCAGCAGCAAAGGAGGGAGTAATGAAAAACTGTTTTTT.

The chain has TRBV29-1 and TRBJ2-2; 8 bases line up with TRBD2. Germline trimming cut 6 bases from V and 0 bases from J; bases unmatched to any gene: 3. CDR1 and CDR2 (germline): SQVTM, ANQGSEA. The CDR3 is 14 amino acids. The CDR3 coding sequence is TGCAGCGTGGAGCGGGGGTCGAACACCGGGGAGCTGTTTTTT. The encoded protein is CSVERGSNTGELFF.

This clone appeared a single time. The rearrangement uses TRBV6-6 and TRBJ2-7; 7 bases line up with TRBD2. Germline CDR1 MNHNY, CDR2 SVGAGI (reference sequence). V lost 0 bases, J lost 4 bases, and 6 bases stayed unmatched. This CDR3 comprises 15 residues. The CDR3, as DNA: TGTGCCAGCAGTTACTCCGTTGCGGGAGTGTACGAGCAGTACGTC. As protein: CASSYSVAGVYEQYV.

The rearrangement links TRBV28 to TRBJ1-1; 9 bases are a match to TRBD1. V was clipped by 5 bases and J by 6 bases; unmatched bases: 13. The CDR3 is 16 residues long. CDR1 and CDR2 (germline): MDHEN, SYDVKM. CDR3 protein: CASSTSLGQGYSEAFF. DNA of the CDR3: TGTGCCAGCAGTACGAGCCTGGGACAGGGCTATTCTGAAGCTTTCTTT. Based on the CDR3 plus reference TRBV28 and TRBJ1-1, the full variable domain is DVKVTQSSRYLVKRTGEKVFLECVQDMDHENMFWYRQDPGLGLRLIYFSYDVKMKEKGDIPEGYSVSREKKERFSLILESASTNQTSMYLCASSTSLGQGYSEAFFGQGTRLTVV.